This T cell receptor (beta chain) was retrieved from a study of memory CD4+ T cells and cytomegalovirus serostatus. The sort gate was single viable CD3+CD4+CD8-CD45RO+ cells for memory CD4+ T cells. The study's findings and limits: About two fifths of the roughly 150 known CMV-associated TCRbeta sequences appeared in CD4+ memory.

Clones were sequenced by immunoSEQ multiplex PCR, and TCRdb holds only the in-frame ones, with some missing. The table shows about 75,000 clones, with around 82% occurring only once. Trimming shortened V by 0 bases and J by 0 bases, and 10 bases separated the two germline ends. Germline CDR1 reads SGHNT; CDR2 reads YENEEA. CDR3 length: 16 amino acids. This clone was seen a single time. Its antigen is still unknown. This receptor was taken from an adult in good health and CMV-seropositive. The V call is TRBV11-3, the J call TRBJ2-3, with a weak D call TRBD2 (5 bases). The sequenced sample was memory CD4+ T cells from blood. CDR3 sequence reads: CASSLDEWTSTDTQYF. DNA for the CDR3: TGTGCCAGCAGCTTAGACGAGTGGACTAGCACAGATACGCAGTATTTT.